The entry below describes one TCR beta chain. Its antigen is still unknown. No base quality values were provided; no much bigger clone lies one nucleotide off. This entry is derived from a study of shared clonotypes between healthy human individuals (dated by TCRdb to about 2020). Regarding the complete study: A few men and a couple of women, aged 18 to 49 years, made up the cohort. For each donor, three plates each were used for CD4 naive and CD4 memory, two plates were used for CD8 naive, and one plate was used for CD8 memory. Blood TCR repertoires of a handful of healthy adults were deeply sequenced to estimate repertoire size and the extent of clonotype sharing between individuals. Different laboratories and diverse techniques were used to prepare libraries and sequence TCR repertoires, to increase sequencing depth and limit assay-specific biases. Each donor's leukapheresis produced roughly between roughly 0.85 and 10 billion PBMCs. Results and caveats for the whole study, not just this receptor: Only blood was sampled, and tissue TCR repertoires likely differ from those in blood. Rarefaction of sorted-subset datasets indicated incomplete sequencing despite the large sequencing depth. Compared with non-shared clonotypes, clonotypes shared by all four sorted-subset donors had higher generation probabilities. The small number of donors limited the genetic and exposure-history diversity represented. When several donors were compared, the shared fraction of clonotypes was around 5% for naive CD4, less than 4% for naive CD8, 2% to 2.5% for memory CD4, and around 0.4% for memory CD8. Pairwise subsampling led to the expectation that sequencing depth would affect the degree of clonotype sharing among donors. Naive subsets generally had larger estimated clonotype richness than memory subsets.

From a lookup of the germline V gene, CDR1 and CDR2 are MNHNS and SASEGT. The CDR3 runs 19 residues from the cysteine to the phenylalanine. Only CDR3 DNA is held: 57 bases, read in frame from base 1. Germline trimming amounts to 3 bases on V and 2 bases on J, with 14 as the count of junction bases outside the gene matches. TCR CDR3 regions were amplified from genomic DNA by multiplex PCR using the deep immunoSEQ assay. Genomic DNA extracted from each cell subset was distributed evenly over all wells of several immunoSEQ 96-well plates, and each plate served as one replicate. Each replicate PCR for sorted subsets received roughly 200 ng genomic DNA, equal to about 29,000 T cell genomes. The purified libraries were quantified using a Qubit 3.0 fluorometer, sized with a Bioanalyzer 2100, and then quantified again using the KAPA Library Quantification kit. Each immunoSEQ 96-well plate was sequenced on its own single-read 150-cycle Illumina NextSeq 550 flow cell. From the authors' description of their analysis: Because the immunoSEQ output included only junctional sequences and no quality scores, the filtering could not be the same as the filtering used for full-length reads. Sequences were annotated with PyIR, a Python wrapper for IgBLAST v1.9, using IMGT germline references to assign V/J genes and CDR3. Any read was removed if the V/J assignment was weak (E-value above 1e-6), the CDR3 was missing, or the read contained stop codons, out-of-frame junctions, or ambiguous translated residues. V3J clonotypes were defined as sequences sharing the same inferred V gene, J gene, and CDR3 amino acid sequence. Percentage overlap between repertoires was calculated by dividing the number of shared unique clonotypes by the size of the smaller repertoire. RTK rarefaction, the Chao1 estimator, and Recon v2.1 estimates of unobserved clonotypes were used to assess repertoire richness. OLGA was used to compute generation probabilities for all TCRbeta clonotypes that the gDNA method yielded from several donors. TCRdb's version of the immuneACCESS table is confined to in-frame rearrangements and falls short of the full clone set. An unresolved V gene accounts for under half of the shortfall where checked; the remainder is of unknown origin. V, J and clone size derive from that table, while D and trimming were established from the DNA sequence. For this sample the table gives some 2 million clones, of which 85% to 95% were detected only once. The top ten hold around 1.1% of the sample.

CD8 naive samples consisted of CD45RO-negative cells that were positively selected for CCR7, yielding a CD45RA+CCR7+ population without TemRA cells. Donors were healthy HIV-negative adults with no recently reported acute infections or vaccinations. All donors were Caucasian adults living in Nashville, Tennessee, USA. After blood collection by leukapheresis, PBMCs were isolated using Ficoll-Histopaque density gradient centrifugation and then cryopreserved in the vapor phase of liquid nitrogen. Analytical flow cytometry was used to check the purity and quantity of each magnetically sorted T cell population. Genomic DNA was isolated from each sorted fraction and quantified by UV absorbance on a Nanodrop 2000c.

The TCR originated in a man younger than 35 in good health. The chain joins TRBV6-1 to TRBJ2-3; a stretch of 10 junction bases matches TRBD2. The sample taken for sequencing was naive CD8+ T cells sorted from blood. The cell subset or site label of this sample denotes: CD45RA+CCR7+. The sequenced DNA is TGTGCCAGCAGTGAGTTGTCGAGCGGGGGGGCGGTTACCACAGATACGCAGTATTTT. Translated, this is CASSELSSGGAVTTDTQYF.